Following are 27 T cell receptor beta chains from one sample sequenced in a study of blood T cell repertoires in COVID-19. Profiled with immunoSEQ multiplex PCR; TCRdb holds only in-frame clones, not every one. The sample comprises around 250,000 clones, 90% of which are singletons, and 2.1% rests with the top ten. Sequencing used peripheral blood. These receptors all stem from a woman aged 60-75 years with COVID-19, enrolled during active disease.

In this sample, this clone turned up a few times. The chain has TRBV5-1 and TRBJ1-5; possible D gene TRBD1, 5 bases. From germline, CDR1 is SGHRS and CDR2 YFSETQ. V shed 1 base and J shed 7 bases, with 15 bases lying between them. This CDR3 is 15 amino acids long. DNA for the CDR3: TGCGCCAGCAGCTTGAACGCGGCGCGGGGGCAGCCCCAGCATTTT. Its protein product is CASSLNAARGQPQHF. The variable domain in full, with the rest retrieved from reference TRBV5-1 and TRBJ1-5, is KAGVTQTPRYLIKTRGQQVTLSCSPISGHRSVSWYQQTPGQGLQFLFEYFSETQRNKGNFPGRFSGRQFSNSRSEMNVSTLELGDSALYLCASSLNAARGQPQHFGDGTRLSIL.

The chain has TRBV5-5 and TRBJ1-1; D might be TRBD1 (6 bases). The CDR3 is made up of 16 amino acids. Trimming shortened V by 0 bases and J by 7 bases, and 19 bases separated the two germline ends. Germline loops: CDR1 SGHKS, CDR2 YYEKEE (reference sequence). DNA for the CDR3: TGTGCCAGCAGCTTGGTTGCCGCAGGGGCCCGAGATGAAGCTTTCTTT. Translated, it gives CASSLVAAGARDEAFF.

This clone was picked up one time. The chain links TRBV4-1 to TRBJ1-4; weak D call: TRBD1 (6 bases). The germline V gene encodes CDR1 MGHRA and CDR2 YSYEKL. Between the trimmed V and J ends, which lost 2 bases and 3 bases, there was a span of 13 bases. The CDR3 is 16 residues long. The chain's CDR3 is CASSQPTTGPNEKLFF. The CDR3, as DNA: TGCGCCAGCAGCCAACCCACTACAGGGCCTAATGAAAAACTGTTTTTT.

The chain couples TRBV13 to TRBJ2-3; a possible D gene is TRBD2 (5 bases). The CDR3 is made up of 15 amino acids. CDR1 PRHDT and CDR2 FYEKMQ come from the germline V gene (reference sequence). V lost 5 bases and J lost 0, with 12 bases in between. The CDR3 DNA sequence: TGTGCCAGCAGCCCCCGGGCGGGTAGCACAGATACGCAGTATTTT. Encoded protein: CASSPRAGSTDTQYF.

The V and J genes are TRBV5-6 and TRBJ2-2; no definite D call. Trimming stripped 0 bases from V and 2 bases from J, with 8 bases between. Germline V gene sequence: CDR1 SGHDT, CDR2 YYEEEE. The CDR3 runs 15 residues. CDR3 DNA sequence: TGTGCCAGCAGCTTGGATGGCGGAAACACCGGGGAGCTGTTTTTT. Protein product: CASSLDGGNTGELFF.

The chain combines TRBV9 with TRBJ1-5, with D perhaps matching TRBD1 (5 bases). Trimming removed 0 bases at V and 5 bases at J, with 12 bases between. The germline gives CDR1 SGDLS, CDR2 YYNGEE. This CDR3 is built from 15 residues. In nucleotides, the CDR3 is TGTGCCAGCAGCGTAGAAGGGTGGGGGGATCAGCCCCAGCATTTT. Encoded protein: CASSVEGWGDQPQHF.

In nucleotides, the CDR3 is TGTGCCAGCAGATCGGGACTAGCGTATTTTGAGCAGTTCTTC. As protein: CASRSGLAYFEQFF. The chain employs TRBV2 and TRBJ2-1; 10 bases are shared with TRBD2. Unmatched junction bases numbered 8, after V lost 6 bases and J lost 9 bases. CDR3 length: 14 amino acids. Germline V lookup: CDR1 SNHLY, CDR2 FYNNEI.

The chain couples TRBV2 to TRBJ1-4; 7 bases agree with TRBD1. Germline values: CDR1 SNHLY, CDR2 FYNNEI. J was trimmed by 7 bases and V by 8 bases; bases with no gene match: 7. The CDR3 consists of 13 residues. CDR3 loop: CASSRGASEKLFF. The CDR3 bases are TGTGCCAGCTCCAGGGGGGCGAGTGAAAAACTGTTTTTT.

The V gene is TRBV7-9, the J gene TRBJ2-7; 7 bases match TRBD2. Germline-derived CDR1 and CDR2 are SEHNR and FQNEAQ (reference sequence). Losses at the gene ends were 5 bases for V and 2 bases for J; bases not matched to a gene: 6. The CDR3 loop spans 14 amino acids. The CDR3 reads CASSAGTKPYEQYF. The CDR3 DNA reads as TGTGCCAGCAGCGCCGGGACTAAACCCTACGAGCAGTACTTC.

This chain connects TRBV11-2 to TRBJ1-2; D not certain. The CDR3 contains 15 residues. Looked up from germline, CDR1 is SGHAT and CDR2 is FQNNGV. The V gene lost 6 bases and the J gene lost 1 base, with 15 bases spanning the gap. The CDR3 DNA is TGTGCCAGCAGGGCCAACTTCAGGCTTAACTATGGCTACACCTTC. It specifies CASRANFRLNYGYTF.

This clone came up once. The chain combines TRBV28 with TRBJ1-2, with D perhaps matching TRBD1 (6 bases). In germline, CDR1 is MDHEN, CDR2 SYDVKM. Trimming cost V 3 bases and J 4 bases, with 18 bases left between them. The CDR3 is made up of 16 amino acids. The CDR3 loop is CASSFFSNRERYGYTF. The CDR3 region has the DNA TGTGCCAGCAGTTTTTTTTCTAACAGGGAGCGCTATGGCTACACCTTC.

The V and J genes are TRBV21-1 and TRBJ1-6; TRBD1, the D gene given by the table, was not confirmed from the DNA. TRBV21-1 constitutes a pseudogene. The CDR3 sequence is 15 residues long. The CDR3 coding sequence is TGTGCCAGCATAACAGGGGGTCACTATAATTCACCCCTCCACTTT. Residues: CASITGGHYNSPLHF.

The J gene is TRBJ1-1, the V gene TRBV5-4, with D possibly being TRBD1 (5 bases). Trimming stripped 3 bases from V and 1 base from J, with 13 bases between. The length of the CDR3 is 15 residues. CDR1 and CDR2 (germline): SGHNT, YYREEE (reference sequence). Here the CDR3 reads CASSSHRQGNTEAFF. The CDR3 DNA follows: TGTGCCAGCAGCTCACACCGGCAGGGGAACACTGAAGCTTTCTTT.

The J gene is TRBJ1-2, the V gene TRBV5-1; D is ambiguous. V was trimmed by 0 bases and J by 3 bases, leaving 12 bases between them. CDR1 and CDR2 (germline): SGHRS, YFSETQ. This CDR3 contains 15 residues. The CDR3 sequence: CASSLVPGNDYGYTF. The CDR3 DNA sequence: TGCGCCAGCAGCTTGGTTCCGGGGAACGACTATGGCTACACCTTC. Combining the CDR3 with reference TRBV5-1 and TRBJ1-2 gives the whole variable domain KAGVTQTPRYLIKTRGQQVTLSCSPISGHRSVSWYQQTPGQGLQFLFEYFSETQRNKGNFPGRFSGRQFSNSRSEMNVSTLELGDSALYLCASSLVPGNDYGYTFGSGTRLTVV.

The J gene is TRBJ1-1, the V gene TRBV6-6; TRBD1 aligns across 7 bases. With 4 bases clipped from V and 7 bases from J, the junction kept 12 bases outside the gene matches. This CDR3 is built from 15 residues. Germline V gene lookup returns CDR1 MNHNY and CDR2 SVGAGI (reference sequence). CDR3 sequence: CASSSPLWQGDEAFF. The CDR3 DNA is TGTGCCAGCAGTTCCCCCCTTTGGCAGGGGGATGAAGCTTTCTTT.

J is TRBJ1-1 and V is TRBV19; D perhaps matches TRBD1 (5 bases). Germline V lookup: CDR1 LNHDA, CDR2 SQIVND (reference sequence). V gave up 7 bases and J gave up 6 bases, with 9 bases separating them. The CDR3 is 11 residues long. The CDR3 nucleotides are TGTGCCAGTATGGGGGGGGCTGAAGCTTTCTTT. Its protein product is CASMGGAEAFF.

A single count supports this clone. CDR3 sequence reads: CASVVEGQTTEAFF. The CDR3 bases are TGTGCCAGCGTTGTAGAGGGACAGACAACTGAAGCTTTCTTT. The genes are TRBV2 and TRBJ1-1, with TRBD1 matching 7 bases. V gave up 8 bases and J gave up 5 bases; unmatched junction bases: 11. Germline V gene lookup returns CDR1 SNHLY and CDR2 FYNNEI. This CDR3 spans 14 amino acids.

The CDR3 region is CASSHLGQWNYGYTF. CDR3 in DNA: TGTGCCAGCAGCCACCTAGGACAGTGGAACTATGGCTACACCTTC. J is TRBJ1-2 and V is TRBV3-1 (or the pseudogene TRBV3-2); a weak D match, TRBD1 (6 bases). Deletions cut 3 bases from V and 2 bases from J, with 13 bases between. The CDR3 has 15 residues. Germline CDR1 is LGHDT and CDR2 is YNNKEL (reference sequence).

Turning to this clone: Other DNA sequences in this specimen translate into the identical CDR3. This chain links TRBV19 with TRBJ2-7; 7 positions match TRBD1. The CDR3 runs to 14 residues. With V trimmed by 3 bases and J by 2 bases, 4 bases remained unmatched. Germline V CDR1 and CDR2: LNHDA, SQIVND (reference sequence). CDR3 amino acids: CASSIRDRPYEQYF. The CDR3 DNA sequence: TGTGCCAGTAGTATCCGGGACAGACCCTACGAGCAGTACTTC.

This clone appeared once. The rearrangement links TRBV24-1 to TRBJ2-1; possibly TRBD2 for D (5 bases). Trimming removed 9 bases from V and 3 bases from J, with 14 bases in between. Looked up from germline, CDR1 is KGHDR and CDR2 is SFDVKD. The CDR3 sequence is 14 residues long. The CDR3 loop reads CATEGKGGYNEQFF. DNA for the CDR3: TGTGCCACCGAAGGGAAAGGAGGCTACAATGAGCAGTTCTTC.

The genes are TRBV6-5 and TRBJ1-1; D perhaps matches TRBD1 (5 bases). The CDR3 length is 14 residues. Germline CDR1 and CDR2: MNHEY and SVGAGI. The V end was cut by 4 bases, the J end by 1 base, with 10 bases between. CDR3 DNA: TGTGCCAGCAGTTTCCAGGGTAGGAACACTGAAGCTTTCTTT. It is translated as CASSFQGRNTEAFF.

Concerning this clone: Other nucleotide sequences in the sample specify the same CDR3. This sequence joins TRBV19 and TRBJ1-1; D unclear. The CDR3 covers 13 residues. Trimming removed 5 bases at V and 1 base at J, with 8 bases between. Germline CDR1 reads LNHDA; CDR2 reads SQIVND (reference sequence). The DNA of the CDR3 is TGTGCCAGTAGTCCACTTCGGAACACTGAAGCTTTCTTT. This gives the protein CASSPLRNTEAFF.

V and J are TRBV6-5 and TRBJ2-3, with a weak D call TRBD1 (5 bases). Germline V CDR1 and CDR2: MNHEY, SVGAGI. Trimming removed 2 bases from V and 2 bases from J, with 11 bases in between. The CDR3 consists of 15 residues. CDR3 sequence reads: CASSYRQGNTDTQYF. The CDR3 bases are TGTGCCAGCAGTTACCGGCAGGGAAACACAGATACGCAGTATTTT.

CDR3 residues: CASTGAYEQYF. The CDR3 region has the DNA TGTGCCAGCACAGGGGCCTACGAGCAGTACTTC. The rearrangement uses TRBV6-5 and TRBJ2-7; weak D call: TRBD1 (6 bases). This CDR3 is 11 amino acids long. Per germline, CDR1 MNHEY and CDR2 SVGAGI. The ends were cut back, 7 bases at V and 2 bases at J, with 6 bases in the middle.

This chain uses TRBV10-3 with TRBJ1-2; 7 positions match TRBD1. This CDR3 is 17 amino acids long. Germline CDR1 reads ENHRY; CDR2 reads SYGVKD. After removal of 6 bases from V and 6 bases from J, the junction contained 19 bases not matched to a gene. The CDR3 DNA sequence: TGTGCCATCAGGACATGGACAGGCATAGTCGGAGGAGATGGCTACACCTTC. It specifies CAIRTWTGIVGGDGYTF.

This chain links TRBV7-8 with TRBJ1-1, with D perhaps TRBD1 (6 bases). Trimming pared 2 bases from V and 1 base from J, leaving 11 bases between. This CDR3 contains 15 residues. Germline CDR1 and CDR2: SGHVS and FQNEAQ. CDR3: CASSLTGYSNTEAFF. The CDR3 DNA is TGTGCCAGCAGCTTAACAGGGTATTCGAACACTGAAGCTTTCTTT.

The rearrangement uses TRBV6-5 and TRBJ2-1, with D perhaps matching TRBD1 (6 bases). V lost 6 bases to trimming and J lost 5 bases, with 11 bases between them. Germline CDR1 reads MNHEY; CDR2 reads SVGAGI. The CDR3 runs 13 residues. CDR3 loop: CASSIGQNNEQFF. The CDR3 region has the DNA TGTGCCAGCAGCATAGGACAGAACAATGAGCAGTTCTTC.